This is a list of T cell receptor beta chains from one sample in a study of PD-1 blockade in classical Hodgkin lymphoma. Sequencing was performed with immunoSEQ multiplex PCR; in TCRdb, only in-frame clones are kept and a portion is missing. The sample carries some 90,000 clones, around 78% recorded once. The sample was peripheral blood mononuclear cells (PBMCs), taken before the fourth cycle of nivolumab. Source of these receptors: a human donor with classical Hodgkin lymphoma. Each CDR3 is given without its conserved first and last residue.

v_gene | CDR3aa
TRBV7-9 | ASSPPPAGGTDTQY
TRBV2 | ASSGDLTTYEQY
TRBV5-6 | ASTILAAGTTKTQY
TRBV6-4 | ASSTERGIEQF
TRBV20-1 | SAREGEQF
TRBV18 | ASSPVGEAGYT
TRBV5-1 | ASSLYWGQEITEAF
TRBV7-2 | ASSLDWGAQSGGYT
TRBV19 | ASSTSEGGIQPQH
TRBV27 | ASSFVGGETQY